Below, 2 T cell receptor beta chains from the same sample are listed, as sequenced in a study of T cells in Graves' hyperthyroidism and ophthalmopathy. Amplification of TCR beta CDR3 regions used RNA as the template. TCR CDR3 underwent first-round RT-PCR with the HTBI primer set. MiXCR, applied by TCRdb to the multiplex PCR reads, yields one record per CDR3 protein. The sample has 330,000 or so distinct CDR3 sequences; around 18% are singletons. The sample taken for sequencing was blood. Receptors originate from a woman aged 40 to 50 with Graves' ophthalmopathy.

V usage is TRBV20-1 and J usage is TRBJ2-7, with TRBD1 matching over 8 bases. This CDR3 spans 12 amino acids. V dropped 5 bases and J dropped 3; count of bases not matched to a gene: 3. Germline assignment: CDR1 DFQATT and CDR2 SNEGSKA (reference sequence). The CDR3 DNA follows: TGCAGTGCTGTGGACAGGGACTACGAGCAGTACTTC. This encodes CSAVDRDYEQYF.

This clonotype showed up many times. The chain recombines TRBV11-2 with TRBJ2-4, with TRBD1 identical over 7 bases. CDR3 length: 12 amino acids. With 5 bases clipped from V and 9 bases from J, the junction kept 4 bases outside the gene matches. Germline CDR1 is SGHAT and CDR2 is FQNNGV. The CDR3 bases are TGTGCCAGCAGCGTACAGGGGCCCATTCAGTACTTC. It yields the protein CASSVQGPIQYF. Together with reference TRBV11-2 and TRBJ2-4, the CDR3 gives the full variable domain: EAGVAQSPRYKIIEKRQSVAFWCNPISGHATLYWYQQILGQGPKLLIQFQNNGVVDDSQLPKDRFSAERLKGVDSTLKIQPAKLEDSAVYLCASSVQGPIQYFGAGTRLSVL.